This TCR beta chain derives from a study of T-cell memory formation after mild COVID-19. As for the study in general: There were largely donor-specific TCR clusters. Study-wide results and caveats: The study detected some responding clones in pre-infection memory, suggesting cross-reactive memory joined. Second-wave clones with a day 37 peak had unconfirmed SARS-CoV-2 specificity.

This clonotype turned up a few times. The target antigen is unknown. The trim removed 6 bases at V and 3 bases at J, leaving 3 bases unmatched. Germline V gene data show CDR1 as MGHDK and CDR2 as SYGVNS. This CDR3 is 13 amino acids long. cDNA libraries for TCR alpha and TCR beta, carrying sample barcodes and UMIs, came from 5'RACE with constant-segment primers. In TCRdb, the 5' RACE reads were re-called with MiXCR into one record per CDR3 protein. The sample lists 200,000 to 250,000 distinct CDR3 sequences, approximately 15% occurring once. This clonotype was obtained from an adult woman who had mild COVID-19 (a few samples of this study predate the infection). Cell type and time point are not known. What was sequenced was PBMCs or a T cell subset sorted from them (not recorded which). V gene TRBV25-1 combines with J gene TRBJ2-3, with 7 bases aligning to TRBD1. The CDR3 region has the DNA TGTGCCAGCAGAAGACAGGGTACAGATACGCAGTATTTT. Protein sequence: CASRRQGTDTQYF.